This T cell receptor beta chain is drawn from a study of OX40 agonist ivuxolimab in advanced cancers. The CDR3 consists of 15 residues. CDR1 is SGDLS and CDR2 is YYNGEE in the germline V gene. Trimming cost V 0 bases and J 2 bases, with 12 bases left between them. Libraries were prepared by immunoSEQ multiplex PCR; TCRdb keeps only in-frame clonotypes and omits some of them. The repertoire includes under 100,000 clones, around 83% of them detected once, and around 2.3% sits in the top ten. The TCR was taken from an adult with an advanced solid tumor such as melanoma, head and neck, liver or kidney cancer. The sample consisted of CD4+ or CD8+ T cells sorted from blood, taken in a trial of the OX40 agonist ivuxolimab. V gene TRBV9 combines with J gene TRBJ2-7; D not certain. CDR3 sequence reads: CASSVAVGGTYEQYF. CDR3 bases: TGTGCCAGCAGCGTAGCGGTAGGCGGAACCTACGAGCAGTACTTC.